Given below is one T cell receptor beta chain in context. The germline V gene encodes CDR1 KGHDR and CDR2 SFDVKD. Trimming at V came to 7 bases and at J to 0 bases, leaving 7 bases not matched to a gene. The CDR3 is 16 residues long. This entry comes from a study of T cells after yellow fever vaccination. Whole-study results and caveats: Few clonotypes appeared in both CD4 and CD8 compartments. Subsequent to the booster, the majority of primary-vaccination clones reappeared (about 97% CD4, about 90% CD8). Nearly all vaccine-responding clonotypes were undetectable in sorted memory subsets on day 0.

TCRdb analysed the 5' RACE reads with MiXCR anew, one entry per CDR3 protein. This table holds around 60,000 distinct CDR3 sequences, about 5.6% found once. Here the sequenced sample was PBMCs, either bulk or a sorted T-cell subset (CD4+, CD8+, memory, or dextramer-sorted; not recorded which), taken on the day of the yellow fever booster vaccination. The sequence was obtained from a man between 18 and 35 years old who received the YFV17D yellow fever vaccine. V usage is TRBV24-1 and J usage is TRBJ2-3, with 9 bases lining up with TRBD1. CDR3 loop: CATSGGQGFSTDTQYF. The CDR3 DNA reads TGTGCCACCAGCGGGGGACAGGGCTTTAGCACAGATACGCAGTATTTT.